A single sample is the source of the 3 T cell receptor beta chains below, sequenced in a study of CD8 T cells in Susac syndrome. Random hexamers served to reverse transcribe roughly 0.5 to 1 ug RNA. TCRdb reanalysed the immunoSEQ multiplex PCR reads using MiXCR and keeps one entry per CDR3 protein. This sample has 60,000 to 75,000 distinct CDR3 sequences; just under 95% occur once, and the top ten carry approximately 0.25%. The source material was CD8+ T cells from PBMCs. All receptors come from a human donor in good health.

The chain employs TRBV5-1 and TRBJ1-4, with 7 bases aligning to TRBD1. This CDR3 comprises 17 residues. V shed 1 base, J shed 4 bases, and the junction held 10 bases outside the gene matches. Germline lookup yields CDR1 SGHRS and CDR2 YFSETQ. The CDR3 region has the DNA TGCGCCAGCAGCTTGCGAAGGGGGCCTTCCGGTAATGAAAAACTGTTTTTT. This encodes CASSLRRGPSGNEKLFF. Full variable domain (missing parts from reference TRBV5-1 and TRBJ1-4): KAGVTQTPRYLIKTRGQQVTLSCSPISGHRSVSWYQQTPGQGLQFLFEYFSETQRNKGNFPGRFSGRQFSNSRSEMNVSTLELGDSALYLCASSLRRGPSGNEKLFFGSGTQLSVL.

The chain joins TRBV5-4 to TRBJ2-7; TRBD2 is a possible D gene (5 bases). The CDR3 length is 14 residues. V lost 4 bases and J 3 bases, leaving 14 bases between the germline ends. The germline gives CDR1 SGHNT, CDR2 YYREEE (reference sequence). The CDR3 is CASSIDRAGYEQYV. CDR3 nucleotides: TGTGCCAGCAGCATAGACCGGGCGGGCTACGAGCAGTACGTC.

The chain employs TRBV9 and TRBJ2-3; no clear D. Germline V gene sequence: CDR1 SGDLS, CDR2 YYNGEE. This CDR3 has 13 residues. Trimming stripped 0 bases from V and 2 bases from J, with 4 bases between. This CDR3 is CASSVGNTDTQYF. The CDR3 bases are TGTGCCAGCAGCGTAGGGAACACAGATACGCAGTATTTT.